This passage covers 23 T cell receptor beta chains from one sample sequenced in a study of CD4 and CD8 cells across lung adenocarcinoma regions. TCRdb re-called the PCR reads with MiXCR, one entry per CDR3 protein. The sample contains about 20,000 distinct CDR3 sequences, around 53% of which appear only once. The sequenced material came from CD8+ T cells from the center of a lung tumor. All receptors derive from a female donor with lung adenocarcinoma. The CD4 and CD8 labels of this study may be unreliable.

The rearrangement uses TRBV27 and TRBJ2-3; 8 nucleotides align to TRBD1. The last part of the DNA fits TRBJ2-7 better; the J call may be wrong. The germline V gene has CDR1 MNHEY and CDR2 SMNVEV (reference sequence). The CDR3 spans 15 residues. DNA for the CDR3: TGTGCCGGCGGTGCAGGGGGCGGAGACCCAGAGACGCAGTACTTC. This translates into CAGGAGGGDPETQYF.

At least ten counts were recorded for this clonotype. This chain links TRBV6-1 with TRBJ2-7; 7 nucleotides line up with TRBD1. Germline V CDR1 and CDR2: MNHNS, SASEGT. There are 14 residues in the CDR3. After removal of 8 bases from V and 2 bases from J, the junction contained 9 bases not matched to a gene. The CDR3 loop is CASSPDRPPYEQYF. CDR3 bases: TGTGCCAGCTCCCCGGACAGGCCGCCCTACGAGCAGTACTTC.

Remarks on this clonotype: At one boundary the junction diverges from the germline segment, which might be a read error. The CDR3 DNA sequence: TGTGCCAGCAGTGTGTTAGGGGGGGGGCCCCCAGAGACGCAGTATTTT. This codes for CASSVLGGGPPETQYF. The chain employs TRBV6-8 and TRBJ2-3; TRBD2 might be the D (7 bases). The CDR3 is made up of 16 amino acids. Germline V lookup: CDR1 MNHGY, CDR2 SAAAGT.

This clonotype was detected only a few times. The chain carries TRBV6-1 and TRBJ2-1, with TRBD2 identical over 12 bases. Trimming at V came to 7 bases and at J to 3 bases, leaving 7 bases not matched to a gene. Germline CDR1 MNHNS, CDR2 SASEGT. The CDR3 contains 16 residues. CDR3 residues: CASMPSGGVIYNEQFF. DNA for the CDR3: TGTGCCAGCATGCCTAGCGGGGGGGTGATCTACAATGAGCAGTTCTTC.

V gene TRBV6-1 combines with J gene TRBJ1-4, with a possible D match to TRBD1 (6 bases). With 6 bases removed from V and 0 bases from J, the gap between germline ends came to 17 bases. The CDR3 contains 17 residues. CDR1 is MNHNS, CDR2 SASEGT, per germline. CDR3 loop: CASSPRWTATTNEKLFF. CDR3 in DNA: TGTGCCAGCAGCCCAAGGTGGACAGCCACAACTAATGAAAAACTGTTTTTT.

There are many counts of this clonotype. The chain couples TRBV7-2 to TRBJ2-3; 12 bases align to TRBD2. The germline V gene encodes CDR1 SGHTA and CDR2 FQGNSA. The V and J ends lost 3 bases and 6 bases, in that order; junction bases with no gene match: 4. This CDR3 spans 15 amino acids. The DNA of the CDR3 is TGTGCCAGCAGCTTGCTAGCGGGGGGGGCGGATACGCAGTATTTT. Its protein is CASSLLAGGADTQYF.

The V and J genes are TRBV4-1 and TRBJ1-2; 7 bases align to TRBD1. The germline gives CDR1 MGHRA, CDR2 YSYEKL. The V gene end was trimmed by 0 bases and the J gene end by 5 bases; junction bases not matched to a gene: 9. This CDR3 has 16 amino acids. This CDR3 is CASSQDRPEGAYGYTF. In DNA, the CDR3 is TGCGCCAGCAGCCAAGATAGGCCCGAGGGGGCATATGGCTACACCTTC.

On this clonotype: The DNA is left out, because the CDR3 cannot be placed on it with certainty; the CDR3 is given as TCRdb lists it. J is TRBJ2-2 and V is TRBV10-3; the D call of TRBD1 is as the table states it, not checked on the DNA. Both ends counted, the CDR3 spans 14 residues. CDR1 is ENHRY, CDR2 SYGVKD, per germline. The CDR3 protein is CAISDPVGTGTQFF.

The V call is TRBV7-2, the J call TRBJ2-1; 10 positions agree with TRBD2. CDR1 is SGHTA, CDR2 FQGNSA, per germline. The CDR3 extends over 15 amino acids. V trimming: 5 bases; J trimming: 6 bases; junction bases outside the gene matches: 7. The CDR3 is CASSRTSGKLNEQFF. In nucleotides, the CDR3 is TGTGCCAGCAGCCGGACTAGCGGCAAACTCAATGAGCAGTTCTTC.

This clonotype came up many times. Being one base from a much bigger clone, this may be a read error. This sequence joins TRBV6-1 and TRBJ2-1, with TRBD1 matching 7 bases. The CDR3 has 15 amino acids. CDR1 is MNHNS and CDR2 is SASEGT in the germline V gene. The V gene end was trimmed by 3 bases and the J gene end by 10 bases; junction bases not matched to a gene: 12. CDR3 bases: TGTGCCAGCAGTGAGACCAAGGGGGCGGTATACGAGCAGTTCTTC. This translates into CASSETKGAVYEQFF.

This clonotype was detected ten times or more. The V call is TRBV6-5, the J call TRBJ1-2; D uncertain. CDR1 and CDR2 from the germline V gene are MNHEY and SVGAGI. V was clipped by 2 bases and J by 0 bases, with 7 bases between them. The CDR3 length is 14 residues. Written as DNA, the CDR3 is TGTGCCAGCAGTTACGGAGCAGCTAACTATGGCTACACCTTC. Protein sequence: CASSYGAANYGYTF.

This rearrangement joins TRBV6-1 to TRBJ2-4, with 7 bases fitting TRBD2. CDR1 is MNHNS and CDR2 is SASEGT in the germline V gene. There are 15 residues in the CDR3. V trimming: 4 bases; J trimming: 3 bases; junction bases outside the gene matches: 6. CDR3 DNA sequence: TGTGCCAGCAGTGCTTTGCGGGGGTACAAAAACATTCAGTACTTC. Translating gives CASSALRGYKNIQYF.

V usage is TRBV6-5 and J usage is TRBJ2-1, with D possibly being TRBD1 (6 bases). This CDR3 has 15 amino acids. From germline, CDR1 is MNHEY and CDR2 SVGAGI. V gave up 3 bases and J gave up 7 bases, with 16 bases separating them. CDR3 DNA: TGTGCCAGCAGTTATCGGCAGGGGATCAGAAATGAGCAGTTCTTC. Translated, it gives CASSYRQGIRNEQFF.

Here the CDR3 DNA reads TGTGCCAGCAGCCCCAGGACAGATTTCTATGGCTACACCTTC. Residues: CASSPRTDFYGYTF. The V gene is TRBV6-1, the J gene TRBJ1-2, with D maybe TRBD1 (6 bases). CDR1 is MNHNS, CDR2 SASEGT, per germline. With 6 bases removed from V and 4 bases from J, the gap between germline ends came to 15 bases. The CDR3 has 14 amino acids.

This clonotype is a singleton in its sample. The V gene is TRBV6-1, the J gene TRBJ2-3; possible D gene TRBD2, 5 bases. The closer fit of TRBJ2-7 to the DNA end suggests the J call may be wrong. CDR3 length equals 16 residues. Per germline, CDR1 MNHNS and CDR2 SASEGT. CDR3 in DNA: TGTGCCAGCAGGGGATTAGGGAGCCGTAGCACAGATACGCAGTACTTC. Translation: CASRGLGSRSTDTQYF.

This clonotype was detected a few times. The chain carries TRBV10-2 and TRBJ2-7, with 9 bases lining up with TRBD1. The CDR3 is made up of 14 amino acids. The germline V gene has CDR1 WSHSY and CDR2 SAAADI. Trimming cost V 10 bases and J 5 bases; bases outside gene matches: 12. This CDR3 reads CATRTGALSDEQYF. DNA for the CDR3: TGCGCCACACGGACAGGGGCCTTATCCGACGAGCAGTACTTC.

This chain uses TRBV6-1 with TRBJ2-5; unclear D gene. Germline CDR1 reads MNHNS; CDR2 reads SASEGT. V lost 8 bases, J lost 10 bases, and 20 bases lay in between. The CDR3 has 13 amino acids. The CDR3 reads CASADTFQEDQYF. DNA of the CDR3: TGTGCCAGCGCGGATACATTTCAAGAGGACCAGTACTTC.

This sequence joins TRBV6-5 and TRBJ2-1, with TRBD2 matching over 7 bases. Germline lookup yields CDR1 MNHEY and CDR2 SVGAGI. V lost 0 bases, J lost 5 bases, and 4 bases stayed unmatched. The CDR3 runs to 15 residues. The CDR3 nucleotides are TGTGCCAGCAGTTACTCGGGAGGGACCCACAATGAGCAGTTCTTC. Translated: CASSYSGGTHNEQFF.

In its sample, this clonotype was seen many times. This chain links TRBV6-1 with TRBJ2-1; 11 bases agree with TRBD2. Germline CDR1 and CDR2: MNHNS and SASEGT. Trimming took 7 bases from V and 8 from J; bases not matched to a gene: 10. CDR3 size: 15 residues. The CDR3 DNA follows: TGTGCCAGCAACATAGAGACTAGCGGGAACGATGAGCAGTTCTTC. It codes for CASNIETSGNDEQFF.

The chain has TRBV6-1 and TRBJ1-1, with a weak D call TRBD1 (5 bases). Per the germline V gene, CDR1 is MNHNS and CDR2 is SASEGT. Trimming shortened V by 2 bases and J by 5 bases, and 15 bases separated the two germline ends. The CDR3 runs to 15 residues. CDR3 nucleotides: TGTGCCAGCAGTGAATGGGCTGGTGGGGGAACTGAAGCTTTCTTT. Translation: CASSEWAGGGTEAFF.

By sample fraction, this clonotype is medium-sized. The chain couples TRBV6-1 to TRBJ2-7, with D possibly being TRBD1 (6 bases). The germline V and J ends were trimmed by 3 bases and 2 bases, with 11 bases remaining between them. Germline loops: CDR1 MNHNS, CDR2 SASEGT. The CDR3 runs to 14 residues. The CDR3 DNA sequence: TGTGCCAGCAGTGAGACAGGTTGGGCCTACGAGCAGTACTTC. It codes for CASSETGWAYEQYF.

In regard to this clonotype: The junction does not match germline at one end; this may be a read error. CDR3 residues: CASSAGHGGRGQDTQYF. The DNA for the CDR3 is TGTGCCAGCAGTGCGGGGCATGGGGGCCGTGGCCAAGATACCCAGTATTTC. The chain has TRBV6-1 and TRBJ2-5, with TRBD1 as a possible D gene (6 bases). This CDR3 region has 17 residues. CDR1 and CDR2 (germline): MNHNS, SASEGT.

This chain uses TRBV27 with TRBJ2-1, with TRBD2 matching over 12 bases. The germline gives CDR1 MNHEY, CDR2 SMNVEV (reference sequence). The V and J ends lost 6 bases and 7 bases, in that order; junction bases with no gene match: 10. The CDR3 covers 16 residues. DNA of the CDR3: TGTGCCAGCAGCCGGCTAGCGGGAGGGCCCGTTAATGAGCAGTTCTTC. It specifies CASSRLAGGPVNEQFF.